The text below deals with one T cell receptor beta chain. Its antigen is not known. Germline lookup yields CDR1 LGHDT and CDR2 YNNKEL (reference sequence). This CDR3 comprises 13 residues. Collection yielded roughly 2.5 ml of blood per donor. Skipping T cell sorting, the study isolated total RNA directly from whole blood. This specimen comes from a study of monozygotic twins with inflammatory bowel disease. Overall study results and limits: Subtypes among T cells remained indistinguishable.

Template switching incorporated UMIs with a 6-nucleotide sample barcode. With the 5' RACE reads reprocessed, TCRdb shows one record per CDR3 protein and no DNA. Listed are about 210,000 distinct CDR3 sequences; roughly 7.7% falls within the top ten. This clonotype was obtained from a human donor with ulcerative colitis or Crohn's disease, or a healthy co-twin of an affected twin (not recorded which). This sequence joins TRBV3-1 and TRBJ1-1; TCRdb's D call, TRBD1, is unchecked because there is no DNA. Material: blood. CDR3 in amino acids: CASSHRGHTEAFF. Filled out from reference TRBV3-1 and TRBJ1-1, the complete variable domain reads DTAVSQTPKYLVTQMGNDKSIKCEQNLGHDTMYWYKQDSKKFLKIMFSYNNKELIINETVPNRFSPKSPDKAHLNLHINSLELGDSAVYFCASSHRGHTEAFFGQGTRLTVV.